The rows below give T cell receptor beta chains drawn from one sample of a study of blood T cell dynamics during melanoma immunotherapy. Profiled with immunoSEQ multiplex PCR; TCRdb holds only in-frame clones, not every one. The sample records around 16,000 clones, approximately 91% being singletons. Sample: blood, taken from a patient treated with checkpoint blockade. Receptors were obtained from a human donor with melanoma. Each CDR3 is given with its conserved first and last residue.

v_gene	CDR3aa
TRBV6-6	CASNDKNEKLFF
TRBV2	CASRLGGGEQYF
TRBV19	CASSIRQAGANVLTF
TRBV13	CASSTPGGGTTEAFF
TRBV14	CASSQDGGRLTGELFF
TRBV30	CAWSARDSPRGNQPQHF
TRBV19	CASRSRGTGELFF
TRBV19	CASSIRQDNSPLHF
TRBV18	CASSPQEWDRHSPLHF
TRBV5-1	CASSLESGRTSGRRETQYF
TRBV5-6	CASSRGTGGDNSPLHF
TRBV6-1	CASRTRARGSEAFF
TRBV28	CASSLGRGVEEKLFF
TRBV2	CASNPGNYKETQYF
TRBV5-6	CASSFREGYNEQFF
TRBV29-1	CSVGDSPDEQFF
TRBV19	CASSRTGGRPGNTEAFF
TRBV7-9	CASSLGNGYTF
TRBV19	CASSTLESSGNTIYF
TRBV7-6	CASSLGDREITDTQYF
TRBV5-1	CASSLPWTGSSYGYTF
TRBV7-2	CASSFPGTSNTEAFF
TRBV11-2	CASSSRFGDEQFF
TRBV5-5	CASFTGAILMNTEAFF